The rows below give T cell receptor beta chains drawn from one sample of a study of regulatory T cells in long-lasting Graves disease. MiXCR, run by TCRdb on the multiplex PCR reads, gives a single entry per CDR3 protein. This sample carries 550,000 to 700,000 distinct CDR3 sequences, approximately 16% of them seen once, and the ten largest clones take around 12%. The sample also formed part of further work on T cells in Graves' hyperthyroidism and ophthalmopathy.

The source material was peripheral blood mononuclear cells (PBMCs), sampled at new diagnosis, from a patient treated with antithyroid drugs. The receptors stem from a man aged 18 to 30 with Graves disease. CDR3s include the opening cysteine and the closing phenylalanine or tryptophan. A D gene is named only where the DNA matches it firmly. Part of the rows lack a size; the others show once, few, many or a class for expanded clones.

NA NA TRBJ2-3 TRBV20-1 CSAIPSGDTDTQYF TGCAGTGCTATCCCCAGCGGAGACACAGATACGCAGTATTTT
TRBD1 NA TRBJ1-2 TRBV6-2/TRBV6-3 CASSAGQGTSYTF TGTGCCAGCAGCGCGGGACAGGGAACAAGCTACACCTTC
NA few TRBJ2-7 TRBV11-2 CASSRPGNEQYF TGTGCCAGCAGCAGACCCGGGAACGAGCAGTACTTC
NA many TRBJ1-1 TRBV29-1 CSVSGTFMNTEAFF TGCAGCGTCTCCGGGACATTTATGAACACTGAAGCTTTCTTT
TRBD1 NA TRBJ2-5 TRBV11-2 CASSLEIRGRRETQYF TGTGCCAGCAGCTTAGAAATAAGGGGGCGGAGGGAGACCCAGTACTTC
NA few TRBJ2-1 TRBV20-1 CSAWSGSYNEQFF TGCAGTGCGTGGAGTGGGTCCTACAATGAGCAGTTCTTC
NA few TRBJ2-3 TRBV19 CASTRPRSDTQYF TGTGCCAGTACCAGGCCGCGCTCAGATACGCAGTATTTT
NA many TRBJ2-7 TRBV7-8 CASSLGLLSSYEQYF TGTGCCAGCAGCTTGGGCCTTCTAAGCTCCTACGAGCAGTACTTC
NA many TRBJ1-1 TRBV28 CASSAHSMNTEAFF TGTGCCAGCAGTGCACATTCAATGAACACTGAAGCTTTCTTT
TRBD1 few TRBJ1-2 TRBV29-1 CSVSGTGEGYTF TGCAGCGTTTCCGGGACAGGGGAAGGCTACACCTTC
NA NA TRBJ2-5 TRBV6-2/TRBV6-3 CASSSVRGREETQYF TGTGCCAGCAGTTCCGTGCGGGGGCGCGAGGAGACCCAGTACTTC
TRBD2 NA TRBJ2-3 TRBV11-1 CVSSPPGTSGRTDTQYF TGTGTCAGCAGCCCGCCCGGGACTAGCGGCCGCACAGATACGCAGTATTTT
NA NA TRBJ2-7 TRBV4-1 CASSQESDRSYEQYF TGCGCCAGCAGCCAAGAATCCGACCGCTCCTACGAGCAGTACTTC
NA few TRBJ1-1 TRBV25-1 CASSEYDRVTEAFF TGTGCCAGCAGTGAGTACGACCGGGTTACTGAAGCTTTCTTT
NA NA TRBJ2-5 TRBV4-1 CASSQDRQGTQYF TGCGCCAGCAGCCAAGATCGGCAGGGTACCCAGTACTTC
TRBD1 many TRBJ2-1 TRBV10-3 CAISMGQGHNEQFF TGTGCCATCAGCATGGGACAGGGTCACAATGAGCAGTTCTTC
TRBD2 few TRBJ2-7 TRBV29-1 CSVAPSGTSYEQYF TGCAGCGTTGCTCCTAGCGGGACGAGCTACGAGCAGTACTTC
TRBD1 NA TRBJ1-2 TRBV20-1 CSAPHRETGGYGYTF TGCAGTGCTCCTCATCGAGAGACAGGGGGCTATGGCTACACCTTC
NA NA TRBJ1-2 TRBV27 CASSFRGTQGGYTF TGTGCCAGCAGTTTCCGCGGGACCCAGGGGGGCTACACCTTC
NA few TRBJ1-5 TRBV20-1 CSARDTGGNNQPQHF TGCAGTGCTAGAGATACGGGGGGCAACAATCAGCCCCAGCATTTT
TRBD1 many TRBJ1-1 TRBV12-5 CASGSPRDRAHEAFF TGTGCTAGTGGTTCCCCCCGGGACAGAGCCCATGAAGCTTTCTTT
TRBD1 few TRBJ1-2 TRBV18 CASSRPGQGARNYGYTF TGTGCCAGCTCACGACCGGGACAGGGGGCCCGAAACTATGGCTACACCTTC
NA NA TRBJ2-5 TRBV5-5 CASSGGGQGETQYF TGTGCCAGCAGCGGGGGGGGACAAGGAGAGACCCAGTACTTC
TRBD2 once TRBJ2-2 TRBV20-1 CSVISGRGNTGELFF TGCAGTGTTATTAGCGGGAGAGGTAACACCGGGGAGCTGTTTTTT
TRBD2 many TRBJ2-7 TRBV9 CASSVGLADEQYF TGTGCCAGCAGCGTAGGACTAGCTGACGAGCAGTACTTC
TRBD2 NA TRBJ2-7 TRBV4-1 CAGSQDTSGQIDYEQYF TGCGCCGGCAGCCAAGATACTAGCGGGCAAATCGATTACGAGCAGTACTTC
TRBD2 many TRBJ2-5 TRBV27 CASSPLRTSGFQETQYF TGTGCCAGCAGTCCCCTTCGGACTAGCGGGTTCCAAGAGACCCAGTACTTC
NA many TRBJ1-1 TRBV28 CASSLTRVWTEAFF TGTGCCAGCAGTTTAACCAGGGTTTGGACTGAAGCTTTCTTT
NA many TRBJ2-7 TRBV28 CASSIGTSTTQQYF TGTGCCAGCAGTATCGGGACATCTACAACCCAGCAGTACTTC
NA many TRBJ1-1 TRBV6-1 CASNSIDTEAFF TGTGCCAGCAATTCTATCGACACTGAAGCTTTCTTT
NA many TRBJ2-5 TRBV29-1 CSIGQLDGTQYF TGCAGCATCGGACAGCTCGACGGGACCCAGTACTTC
TRBD2 many TRBJ2-7 TRBV28 CASSILAGDVPYEQYF TGTGCCAGCAGCATTTTAGCGGGAGACGTCCCCTACGAGCAGTACTTC
NA NA TRBJ1-1 TRBV4-1 CASSQDSKKAFF TGCGCCAGCAGCCAAGATAGTAAAAAAGCTTTCTTT
TRBD2 many TRBJ2-1 TRBV4-1 CASSPGLAAGEQFF TGCGCCAGCAGCCCGGGACTAGCCGCAGGTGAGCAGTTCTTC
NA NA TRBJ2-3 TRBV15 CATSRDRGSRGTDTQYF TGTGCCACCAGCAGAGATCGGGGGTCCAGGGGCACAGATACGCAGTATTTT
NA few TRBJ1-3 TRBV9 CASSDSDSSGNTIYF TGTGCCAGCAGCGATTCCGACAGTTCTGGAAACACCATATATTTT
NA many TRBJ2-7 TRBV30 CAWRLDRREQYF TGTGCCTGGAGACTTGATCGGAGGGAGCAGTACTTC
TRBD2 few TRBJ2-7 TRBV20-1 CSARSPSGRDEQYF TGCAGTGCTAGATCGCCTAGCGGGAGAGACGAGCAGTACTTC
NA few TRBJ2-5 TRBV7-9 CASSLRTVEETQYF TGTGCCAGCAGCTTAAGGACGGTGGAGGAGACCCAGTACTTC
NA NA TRBJ1-5 TRBV12-5 CASGLSPDAYSNQPQHF TGTGCTAGTGGTTTGTCCCCCGATGCATATAGCAATCAGCCCCAGCATTTT
NA few TRBJ1-1 TRBV7-8 CASSPRYENTEAFF TGTGCCAGCAGCCCCCGATACGAGAACACTGAAGCTTTCTTT
TRBD1 many TRBJ2-7 TRBV30 CAWSPDRGTQTEQYF TGTGCCTGGAGTCCGGACAGGGGGACCCAGACCGAGCAGTACTTC